This TCR beta chain was sequenced in a study of technical replicates of blood from a handful of donors. The data were produced by immunoSEQ multiplex PCR, yet TCRdb's version contains in-frame clones alone and is incomplete. The sample lists roughly 15,000 clones; roughly three quarters were seen once. Deletions cut 3 bases from V and 3 bases from J, with 10 bases between. Germline CDR1 reads SGHAT; CDR2 reads FQNNGV. The CDR3 loop spans 14 amino acids. What was sequenced was PBMCs. The V and J genes are TRBV11-2 and TRBJ2-3; possibly TRBD2 for D (5 bases). This receptor was identified in a human donor in good health. CDR3 sequence (DNA): TGTGCCAGCAGCTTCACCGAGGGAACAGATACGCAGTATTTT. It translates to CASSFTEGTDTQYF.